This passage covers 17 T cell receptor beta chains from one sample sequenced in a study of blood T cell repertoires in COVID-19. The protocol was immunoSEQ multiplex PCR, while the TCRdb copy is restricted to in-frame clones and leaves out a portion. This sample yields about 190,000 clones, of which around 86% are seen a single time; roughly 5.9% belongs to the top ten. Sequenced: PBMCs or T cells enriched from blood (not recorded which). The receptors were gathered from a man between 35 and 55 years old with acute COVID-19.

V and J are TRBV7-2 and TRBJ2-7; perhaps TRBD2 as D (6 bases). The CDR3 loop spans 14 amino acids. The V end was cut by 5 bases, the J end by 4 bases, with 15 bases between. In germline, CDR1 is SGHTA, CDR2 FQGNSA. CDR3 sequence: CASSPGGGSYEQYF. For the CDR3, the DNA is TGTGCCAGCAGCCCCGGGGGAGGATCTTACGAGCAGTACTTC. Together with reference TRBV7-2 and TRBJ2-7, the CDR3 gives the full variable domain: GAGVSQSPSNKVTEKGKDVELRCDPISGHTALYWYRQSLGQGLEFLIYFQGNSAPDKSGLPSDRFSAERTGGSVSTLTIQRTQQEDSAVYLCASSPGGGSYEQYFGPGTRLTVT.

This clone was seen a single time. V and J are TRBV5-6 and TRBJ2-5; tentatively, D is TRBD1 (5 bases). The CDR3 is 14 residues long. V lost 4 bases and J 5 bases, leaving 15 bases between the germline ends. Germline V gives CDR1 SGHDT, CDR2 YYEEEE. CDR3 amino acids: CASSEVGVGETQYF. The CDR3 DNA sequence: TGTGCCAGCAGCGAAGTAGGGGTGGGGGAGACCCAGTACTTC.

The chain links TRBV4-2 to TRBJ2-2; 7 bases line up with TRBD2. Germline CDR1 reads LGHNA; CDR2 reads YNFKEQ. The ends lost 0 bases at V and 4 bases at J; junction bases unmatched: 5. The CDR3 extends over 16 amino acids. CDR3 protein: CASSQDPWGGTGELFF. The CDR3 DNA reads TGTGCCAGCAGCCAAGACCCATGGGGGGGCACCGGGGAGCTGTTTTTT.

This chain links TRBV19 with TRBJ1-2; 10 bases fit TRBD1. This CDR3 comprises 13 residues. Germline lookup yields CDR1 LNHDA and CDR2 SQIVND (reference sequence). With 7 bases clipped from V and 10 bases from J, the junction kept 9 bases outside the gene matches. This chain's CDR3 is CASTKTGTGAYTF. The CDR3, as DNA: TGTGCCAGTACCAAAACCGGGACAGGGGCCTACACCTTC.

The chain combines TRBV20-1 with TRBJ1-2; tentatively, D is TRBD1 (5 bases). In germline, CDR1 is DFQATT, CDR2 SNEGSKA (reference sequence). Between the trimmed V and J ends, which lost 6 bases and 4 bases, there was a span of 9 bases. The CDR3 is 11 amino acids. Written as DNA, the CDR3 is TGCAGTGCCTCCAGGGCCTATGGCTACACCTTC. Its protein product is CSASRAYGYTF.

CDR3 DNA: TGTGCCAGCAGCCCTCGGACTAACTCCTACGAGCAGTACTTC. It is translated as CASSPRTNSYEQYF. The chain links TRBV7-8 to TRBJ2-7; possible D gene TRBD2, 6 bases. This CDR3 comprises 14 residues. The germline V gene has CDR1 SGHVS and CDR2 FQNEAQ. V dropped 5 bases and J dropped 0 bases, with 11 bases sitting between them.

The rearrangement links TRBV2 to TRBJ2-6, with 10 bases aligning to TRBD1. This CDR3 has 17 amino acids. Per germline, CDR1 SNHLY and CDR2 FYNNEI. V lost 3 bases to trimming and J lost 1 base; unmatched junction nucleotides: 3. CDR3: CASSEGQGRSGANVLTF. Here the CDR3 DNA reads TGTGCCAGCAGTGAGGGACAGGGGCGATCTGGGGCCAACGTCCTGACTTTC.

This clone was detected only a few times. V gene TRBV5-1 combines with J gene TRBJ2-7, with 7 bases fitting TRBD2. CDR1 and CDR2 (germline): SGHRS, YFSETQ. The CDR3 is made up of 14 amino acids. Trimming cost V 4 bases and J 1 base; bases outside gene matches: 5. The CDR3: CASSDPSGSYEQYF. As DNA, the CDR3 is TGCGCCAGCAGCGACCCTAGCGGATCCTACGAGCAGTACTTC. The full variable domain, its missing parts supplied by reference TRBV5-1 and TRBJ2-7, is KAGVTQTPRYLIKTRGQQVTLSCSPISGHRSVSWYQQTPGQGLQFLFEYFSETQRNKGNFPGRFSGRQFSNSRSEMNVSTLELGDSALYLCASSDPSGSYEQYFGPGTRLTVT.

The CDR3 DNA sequence: TGTGCCAGCAGCGCGGACAGGGGAGGGGAGACCCAGTACTTC. Encoded protein: CASSADRGGETQYF. V is TRBV9 and J is TRBJ2-5; 9 nucleotides match TRBD1. Unmatched junction bases numbered 5, after V lost 3 bases and J lost 5 bases. Germline values: CDR1 SGDLS, CDR2 YYNGEE. This CDR3 contains 14 residues. Combining the CDR3 with reference TRBV9 and TRBJ2-5 gives the whole variable domain DSGVTQTPKHLITATGQRVTLRCSPRSGDLSVYWYQQSLDQGLQFLIQYYNGEERAKGNILERFSAQQFPDLHSELNLSSLELGDSALYFCASSADRGGETQYFGPGTRLLVL.

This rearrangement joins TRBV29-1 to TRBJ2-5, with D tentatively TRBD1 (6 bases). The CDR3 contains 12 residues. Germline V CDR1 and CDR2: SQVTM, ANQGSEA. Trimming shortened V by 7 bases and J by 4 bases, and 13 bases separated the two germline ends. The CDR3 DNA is TGCAGCGCCAACAGGGTCCCAGAGACCCAGTACTTC. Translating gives CSANRVPETQYF.

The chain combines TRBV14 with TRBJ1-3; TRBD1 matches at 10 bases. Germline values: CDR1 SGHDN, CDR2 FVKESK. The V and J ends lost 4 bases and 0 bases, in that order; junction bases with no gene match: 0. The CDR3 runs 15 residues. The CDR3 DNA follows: TGTGCCAGCAGCCGACAGGGGGCCTCTGGAAACACCATATATTTT. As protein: CASSRQGASGNTIYF.

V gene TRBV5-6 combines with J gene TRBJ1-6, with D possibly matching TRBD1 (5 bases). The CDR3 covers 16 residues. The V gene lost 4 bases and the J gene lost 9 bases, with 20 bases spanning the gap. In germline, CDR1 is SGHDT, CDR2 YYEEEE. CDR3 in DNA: TGTGCCAGCAGCCTTCAAGGGGCGGGGGGAAGTTCACCCCTCCACTTT. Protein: CASSLQGAGGSSPLHF.

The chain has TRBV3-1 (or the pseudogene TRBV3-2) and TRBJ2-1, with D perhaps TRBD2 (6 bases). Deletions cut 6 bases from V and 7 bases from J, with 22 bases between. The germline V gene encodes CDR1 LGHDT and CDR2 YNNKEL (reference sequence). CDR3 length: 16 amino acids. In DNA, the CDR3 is TGTGCCAGCAGTTGGACGGGAGATTGGATGGGGAATGAGCAGTTCTTC. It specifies CASSWTGDWMGNEQFF.

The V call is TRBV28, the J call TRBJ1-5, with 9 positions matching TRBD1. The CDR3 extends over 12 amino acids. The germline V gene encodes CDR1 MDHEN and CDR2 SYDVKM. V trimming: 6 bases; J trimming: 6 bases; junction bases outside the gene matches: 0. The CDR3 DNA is TGTGCCAGCAGGGACAGGGGTCAGCCCCAGCATTTT. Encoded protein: CASRDRGQPQHF. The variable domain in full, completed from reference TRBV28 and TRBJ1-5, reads DVKVTQSSRYLVKRTGEKVFLECVQDMDHENMFWYRQDPGLGLRLIYFSYDVKMKEKGDIPEGYSVSREKKERFSLILESASTNQTSMYLCASRDRGQPQHFGDGTRLSIL.

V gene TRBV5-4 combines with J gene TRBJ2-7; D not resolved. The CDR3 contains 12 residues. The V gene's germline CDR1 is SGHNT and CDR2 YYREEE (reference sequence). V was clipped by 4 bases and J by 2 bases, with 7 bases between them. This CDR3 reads CASSHSAYEQYF. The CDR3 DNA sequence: TGTGCCAGCAGCCATTCAGCCTACGAGCAGTACTTC.

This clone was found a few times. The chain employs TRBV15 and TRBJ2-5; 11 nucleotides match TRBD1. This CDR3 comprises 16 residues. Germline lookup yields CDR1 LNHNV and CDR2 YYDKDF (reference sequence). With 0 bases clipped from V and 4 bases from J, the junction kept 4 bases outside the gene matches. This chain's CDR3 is CATSRDQGTGGETQYF. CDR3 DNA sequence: TGTGCCACCAGCAGAGATCAAGGGACAGGGGGAGAGACCCAGTACTTC. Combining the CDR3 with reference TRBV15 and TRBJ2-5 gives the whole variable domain DAMVIQNPRYQVTQFGKPVTLSCSQTLNHNVMYWYQQKSSQAPKLLFHYYDKDFNNEADTPDNFQSRRPNTSFCFLDIRSPGLGDTAMYLCATSRDQGTGGETQYFGPGTRLLVL.

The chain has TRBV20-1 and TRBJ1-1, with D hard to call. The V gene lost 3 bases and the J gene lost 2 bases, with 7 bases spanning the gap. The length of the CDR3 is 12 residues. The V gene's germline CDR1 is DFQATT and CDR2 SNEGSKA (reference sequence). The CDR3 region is CSASPGNTEAFF. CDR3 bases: TGCAGTGCTAGTCCAGGAAACACTGAAGCTTTCTTT.